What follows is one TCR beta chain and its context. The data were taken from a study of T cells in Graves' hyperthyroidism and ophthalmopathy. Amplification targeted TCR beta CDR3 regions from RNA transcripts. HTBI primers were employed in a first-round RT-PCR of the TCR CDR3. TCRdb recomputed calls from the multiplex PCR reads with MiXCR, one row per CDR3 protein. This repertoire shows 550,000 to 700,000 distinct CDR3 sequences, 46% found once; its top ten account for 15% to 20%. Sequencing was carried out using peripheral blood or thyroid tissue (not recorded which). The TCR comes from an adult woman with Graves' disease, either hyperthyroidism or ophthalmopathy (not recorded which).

CDR3 region: CATTVRETQYF. For the CDR3, the DNA is TGTGCTACAACAGTGAGGGAGACCCAGTACTTC. The V call is TRBV9, the J call TRBJ2-5; D is undetermined. Per the germline V gene, CDR1 is SGDLS and CDR2 is YYNGEE. This CDR3 has 11 residues.